Following are 12 T cell receptor beta chains from one sample sequenced in a study of blood T cell repertoires in COVID-19. TCRdb's copy holds only in-frame clones and misses some; the assay was immunoSEQ multiplex PCR. This repertoire shows some 150,000 clones, roughly nine tenths found once; its top ten account for 10% to 11%. The source material was peripheral blood. All receptors come from a woman between 55 and 75 years old with COVID-19, enrolled during active disease.

This rearrangement joins TRBV6-5 to TRBJ2-7; TRBD2 aligns across 15 bases. The CDR3 totals 15 residues. The V segment lost 6 bases and the J segment 6 bases; nucleotides outside the gene matches: 6. The germline CDR1 and CDR2 sequences are MNHEY and SVGAGI. The CDR3 coding sequence is TGTGCCAGCAGCGGACTAGCGGGAGGGCCAAGCGAGCAGTACTTC. It encodes CASSGLAGGPSEQYF.

The gene calls are TRBV7-2 and TRBJ2-5; 8 bases line up with TRBD1. CDR3 length equals 17 residues. CDR1 is SGHTA and CDR2 is FQGNSA in the germline V gene. Unmatched junction bases numbered 6, after V lost 0 bases and J lost 0 bases. The CDR3 DNA reads TGTGCCAGCAGCTTAGCCGGGACAGGTACCTACCAAGAGACCCAGTACTTC. Amino acids: CASSLAGTGTYQETQYF.

This rearrangement joins TRBV7-2 to TRBJ2-1; D ambiguous. The CDR3 runs to 15 residues. The V end was cut by 7 bases, the J end by 0 bases, with 13 bases between. Germline loops: CDR1 SGHTA, CDR2 FQGNSA. The CDR3 DNA is TGTGCCAGCACCCTAACCCTCCGCTCCTACAATGAGCAGTTCTTC. This encodes CASTLTLRSYNEQFF. Together with reference TRBV7-2 and TRBJ2-1, the CDR3 gives the full variable domain: GAGVSQSPSNKVTEKGKDVELRCDPISGHTALYWYRQSLGQGLEFLIYFQGNSAPDKSGLPSDRFSAERTGGSVSTLTIQRTQQEDSAVYLCASTLTLRSYNEQFFGPGTRLTVL.

DNA of the CDR3: TGTGCCACCAGTGATACGGGACAGGGAGATATCTACGAGCAGTACTTC. Encoded protein: CATSDTGQGDIYEQYF. The chain uses TRBV24-1 and TRBJ2-7, with 9 bases fitting TRBD1. After removal of 3 bases from V and 3 bases from J, the junction contained 8 bases not matched to a gene. CDR1 and CDR2 (germline): KGHDR, SFDVKD. The CDR3 length is 16 residues.

The chain recombines TRBV7-9 with TRBJ2-7; 7 bases fit TRBD1. The CDR3 is 12 residues long. Per the germline V gene, CDR1 is SEHNR and CDR2 is FQNEAQ (reference sequence). With 4 bases clipped from V and 4 bases from J, the junction kept 1 base outside the gene matches. CDR3 sequence (DNA): TGTGCCAGCAGCTGGGGACAGTACGAGCAGTACTTC. This encodes CASSWGQYEQYF.

CDR3 protein: CASSIGTGQGYTF. CDR3 nucleotide sequence: TGCGCCAGCAGCATCGGGACAGGGCAAGGCTACACCTTC. This chain joins TRBV5-1 and TRBJ1-2; 9 bases fit TRBD1. Unmatched junction bases numbered 6, after V lost 4 bases and J lost 8 bases. The CDR3 loop spans 13 amino acids. Germline CDR1 and CDR2: SGHRS and YFSETQ. Variable domain in full (rest from reference TRBV5-1 and TRBJ1-2): KAGVTQTPRYLIKTRGQQVTLSCSPISGHRSVSWYQQTPGQGLQFLFEYFSETQRNKGNFPGRFSGRQFSNSRSEMNVSTLELGDSALYLCASSIGTGQGYTFGSGTRLTVV.

The chain carries TRBV5-4 and TRBJ1-1; D not certain. CDR3 size: 13 residues. Trimming took 0 bases from V and 1 from J, leaving 4 bases between them. Germline CDR1 SGHNT, CDR2 YYREEE (reference sequence). The CDR3 DNA reads TGTGCCAGCAGCTTGGGAGGGAACACTGAAGCTTTCTTT. The encoded protein is CASSLGGNTEAFF.

This sequence joins TRBV12-2 and TRBJ2-7; TRBD2, the table's D call, was not compared with the DNA. TRBV12-2 is designated a pseudogene. This CDR3 region has 14 residues. CDR3 sequence reads: CASDGGRESHEQYF. As DNA, the CDR3 is TGTGCAAGCGACGGGGGGCGTGAGTCGCACGAGCAGTACTTC.

This rearrangement joins TRBV18 to TRBJ1-5, with 8 bases matching TRBD1. Germline assignment: CDR1 KGHSH and CDR2 LQKENI. CDR3 size: 15 residues. V was pared by 2 bases and J by 4 bases, with 4 bases of the junction left unmatched. The CDR3 reads CASSPGDRLNQPQHF. The CDR3 DNA sequence: TGTGCCAGCTCACCAGGGGACAGGCTAAATCAGCCCCAGCATTTT.

The J gene is TRBJ2-3, the V gene TRBV10-3, with 7 nucleotides matching TRBD1. The CDR3 contains 14 residues. CDR1 is ENHRY and CDR2 is SYGVKD in the germline V gene. J gave up 5 bases and V 8 bases, and 10 bases lay outside the gene matches. CDR3 region: CAISRGQPRDTQYF. The DNA of the CDR3 is TGTGCCATCTCGAGGGGACAGCCAAGAGATACGCAGTATTTT.

Regarding this clone: This CDR3 is also generated by other DNA sequences in the sample. The chain employs TRBV30 and TRBJ1-6; TRBD1 matches 9 bases. This CDR3 has 16 amino acids. CDR1 and CDR2 (germline): GTSNPN, SVGIG (reference sequence). After removal of 3 bases from V and 0 bases from J, the junction contained 3 bases not matched to a gene. CDR3 in amino acids: CAWSGQGSSYNSPLHF. CDR3 nucleotide sequence: TGTGCCTGGAGCGGACAGGGGAGCTCCTATAATTCACCCCTCCACTTT. Combining the CDR3 with reference TRBV30 and TRBJ1-6 gives the whole variable domain SQTIHQWPATLVQPVGSPLSLECTVEGTSNPNLYWYRQAAGRGLQLLFYSVGIGQISSEVPQNLSASRPQDRQFILSSKKLLLSDSGFYLCAWSGQGSSYNSPLHFGNGTRLTVT.

The genes are TRBV27 and TRBJ2-5, with 11 bases aligning to TRBD2. This CDR3 has 17 amino acids. Trimming took 1 base from V and 5 from J; bases not matched to a gene: 9. The germline CDR1 and CDR2 sequences are MNHEY and SMNVEV (reference sequence). The CDR3 here is CASSLLSGASGRETQYF. CDR3 in DNA: TGTGCCAGCAGTTTATTATCGGGGGCTAGCGGGAGGGAGACCCAGTACTTC.